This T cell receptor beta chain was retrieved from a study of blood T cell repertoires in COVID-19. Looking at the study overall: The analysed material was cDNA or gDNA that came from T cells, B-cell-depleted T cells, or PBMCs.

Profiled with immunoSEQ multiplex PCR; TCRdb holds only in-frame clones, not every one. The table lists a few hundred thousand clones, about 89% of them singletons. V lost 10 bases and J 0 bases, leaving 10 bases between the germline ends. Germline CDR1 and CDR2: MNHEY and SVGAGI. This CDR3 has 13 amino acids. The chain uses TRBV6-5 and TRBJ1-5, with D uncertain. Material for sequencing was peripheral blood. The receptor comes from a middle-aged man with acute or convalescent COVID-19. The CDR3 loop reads CATSRVSNQPQHF. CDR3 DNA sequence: TGTGCCACTTCACGGGTTAGCAATCAGCCCCAGCATTTT.